This T cell receptor beta chain appears in the sequencing data of a study of blood T cells in healthy people across ages. Study as a whole: With template switching, about one barcoded beta molecule was captured per two T cells.

A remark on this clonotype: Its antigen is currently unknown.

Study-level results: In the absence of known donor CMV status, changes in expanded clonotypes were possibly confounded.

A sample-barcoded 5' primer and a J-beta primer mix were used in a second PCR of about 6 to 12 cycles. TCRdb redid the calling of the 5' RACE reads with MiXCR, one entry per CDR3 protein. The sample holds 1.5 million to 2 million distinct CDR3 sequences, around half seen once. CDR3 length: 14 residues. Germline V gene sequence: CDR1 MDHEN, CDR2 SYDVKM. Trimming cost V 2 bases and J 3 bases, with 8 bases left between them. Healthy Russian Caucasian donors spanned ages about 6 to 100 years. What was sequenced was blood. The receptor comes from a middle-aged woman in good health. The rearrangement uses TRBV28 and TRBJ2-1; D is unresolved. Here the CDR3 reads CASSLPDGYNEQFF. CDR3 nucleotide sequence: TGTGCCAGCAGTTTACCCGACGGCTACAATGAGCAGTTCTTC.